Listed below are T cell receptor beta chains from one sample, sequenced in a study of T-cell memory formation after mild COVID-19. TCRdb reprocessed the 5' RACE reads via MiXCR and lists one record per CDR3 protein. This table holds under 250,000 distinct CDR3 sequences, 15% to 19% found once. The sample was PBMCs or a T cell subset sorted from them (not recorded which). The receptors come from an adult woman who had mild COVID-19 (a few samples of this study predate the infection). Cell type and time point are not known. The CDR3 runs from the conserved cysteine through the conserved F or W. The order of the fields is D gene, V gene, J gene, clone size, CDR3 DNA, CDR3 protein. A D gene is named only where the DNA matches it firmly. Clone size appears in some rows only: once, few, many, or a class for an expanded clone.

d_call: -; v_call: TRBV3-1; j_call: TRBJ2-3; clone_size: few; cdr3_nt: TGTGCCAGCAGCCACGGGACCGCCAGAGATACGCAGTATTTT; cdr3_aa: CASSHGTARDTQYF
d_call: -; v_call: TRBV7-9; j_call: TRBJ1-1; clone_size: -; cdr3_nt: TGTGCCAGCAGCTTATCGAGACAGGACACTGAAGCTTTCTTT; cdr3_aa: CASSLSRQDTEAFF
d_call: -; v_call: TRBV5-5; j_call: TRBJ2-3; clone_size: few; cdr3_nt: TGTGCCAGCAACTCCGATAGTGGCGGGCCCACAGATACGCAGTATTTT; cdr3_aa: CASNSDSGGPTDTQYF
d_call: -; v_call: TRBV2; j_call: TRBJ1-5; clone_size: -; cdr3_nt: TGTGCCAGCGGCGCTAACGGAGGCAATCAGCCCCAGCATTTT; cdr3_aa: CASGANGGNQPQHF
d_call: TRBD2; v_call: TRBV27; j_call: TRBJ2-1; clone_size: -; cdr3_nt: TGTGCCAGCAGTTTAGCAAGCGGGAGGTTCTACAATGAGCAGTTCTTC; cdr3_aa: CASSLASGRFYNEQFF
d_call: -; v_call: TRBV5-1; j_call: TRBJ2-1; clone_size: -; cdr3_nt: TGCGCCAGCAGCTTGGGGGACACACACAATGAGCAGTTCTTC; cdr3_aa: CASSLGDTHNEQFF
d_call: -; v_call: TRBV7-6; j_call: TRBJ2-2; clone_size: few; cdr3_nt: TGTGCCAGCACCCATGGACAGGGAGGGACCGGGGAGCTGTTTTTT; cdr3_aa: CASTHGQGGTGELFF
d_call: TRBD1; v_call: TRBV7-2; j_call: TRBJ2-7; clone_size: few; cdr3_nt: TGTGCCAGCAGCTTAGAGACAGGGAGCTCCTACGAGCAGTACTTC; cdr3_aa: CASSLETGSSYEQYF
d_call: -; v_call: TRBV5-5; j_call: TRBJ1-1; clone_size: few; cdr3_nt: TGTGCCAGCAGCCCAATCAGGGCCCTTTATGCTTTCTTT; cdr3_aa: CASSPIRALYAFF
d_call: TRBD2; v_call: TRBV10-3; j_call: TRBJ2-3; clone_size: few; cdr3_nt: TGTGCCATCAGCGGACTAGGCGGGTATACGCAGTATTTT; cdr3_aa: CAISGLGGYTQYF
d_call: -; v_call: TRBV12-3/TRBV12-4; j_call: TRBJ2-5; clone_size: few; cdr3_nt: TGTGCCAGCAGTCCTTCCGTGGAGACCCAGTACTTC; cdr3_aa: CASSPSVETQYF
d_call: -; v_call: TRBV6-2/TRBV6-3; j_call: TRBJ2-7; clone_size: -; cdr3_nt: TGTGCCAGCCACCCTTGGGGCCAGCTCTACGAGCAGTACTTC; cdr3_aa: CASHPWGQLYEQYF
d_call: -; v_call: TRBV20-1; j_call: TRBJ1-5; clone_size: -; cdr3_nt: TGCAGTGCTAGTCCAGGTTCCCCTAATCAGCCCCAGCATTTT; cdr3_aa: CSASPGSPNQPQHF
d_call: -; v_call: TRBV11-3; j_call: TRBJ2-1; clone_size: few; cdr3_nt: TGTGCCAGCAGCGACGCCTGGGCCAATGAGCAGTTCTTC; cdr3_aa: CASSDAWANEQFF
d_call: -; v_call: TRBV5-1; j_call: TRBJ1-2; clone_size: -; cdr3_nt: TGCGCCAGCAGCTTGGAAGCAGGGAAGTATGGCTACACCTTC; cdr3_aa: CASSLEAGKYGYTF
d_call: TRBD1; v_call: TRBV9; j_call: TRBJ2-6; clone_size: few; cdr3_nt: TGTGCCAGCAGCGTACGGGGGACAGGAGGCTCTGGGGCCAACGTCCTGACTTTC; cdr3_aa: CASSVRGTGGSGANVLTF
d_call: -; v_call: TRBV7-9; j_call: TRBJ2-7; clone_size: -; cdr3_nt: TGTGCCAGCAGCTTAGAAGCAGCGGAGCAGTACTTC; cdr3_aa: CASSLEAAEQYF
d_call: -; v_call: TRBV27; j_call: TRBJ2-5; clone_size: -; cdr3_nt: TGTGCCTCCTCCCACGTTGGTTTCACAGGGGAGACCCAGTACTTC; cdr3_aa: CASSHVGFTGETQYF
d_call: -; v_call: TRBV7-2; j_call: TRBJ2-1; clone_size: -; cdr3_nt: TGTGCCAGCAGCTTAGTTGTGTGGGTAGGGCCCAATGAGCAGTTCTTC; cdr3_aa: CASSLVVWVGPNEQFF
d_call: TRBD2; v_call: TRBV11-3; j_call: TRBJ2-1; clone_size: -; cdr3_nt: TGTGCCAGCAGCCCCCCCCTAGCGGGAAATCTATTATACAATGAGCAGTTCTTC; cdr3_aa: CASSPPLAGNLLYNEQFF
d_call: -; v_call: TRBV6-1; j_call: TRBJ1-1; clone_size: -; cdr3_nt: TGTGCCAGCAGAGCAAACAGGGATCGAGCTTTCTTT; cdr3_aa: CASRANRDRAFF
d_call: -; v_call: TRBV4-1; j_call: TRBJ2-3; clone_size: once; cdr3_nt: TGCGCCAGCAGCCAAGACAGGGAGGTTCGCAATACGCAGTATTTT; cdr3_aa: CASSQDREVRNTQYF
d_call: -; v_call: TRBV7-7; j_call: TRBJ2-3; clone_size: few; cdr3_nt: TGTGCTAGCAGCCCAGACCCGACGACCACAGATACGCAGTATTTT; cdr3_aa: CASSPDPTTTDTQYF
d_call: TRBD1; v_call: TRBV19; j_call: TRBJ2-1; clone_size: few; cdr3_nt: TGTGCCAGTAGTAAAGGACAGGGAAGGCTGGGGAATGAGCAGTTCTTC; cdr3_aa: CASSKGQGRLGNEQFF
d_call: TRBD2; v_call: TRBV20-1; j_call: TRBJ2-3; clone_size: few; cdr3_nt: TGCAGTGCTAGAGGGCTAGCGGATCTTAGCACAGATACGCAGTATTTT; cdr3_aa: CSARGLADLSTDTQYF
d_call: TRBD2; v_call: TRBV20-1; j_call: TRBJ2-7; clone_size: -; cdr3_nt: TGCAGTGCTAATGGAGGGCTAGCGGGGGGGCACCGTAGCTCCTACGAGCAGTACTTC; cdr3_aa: CSANGGLAGGHRSSYEQYF
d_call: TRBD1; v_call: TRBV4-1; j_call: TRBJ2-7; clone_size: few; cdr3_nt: TGCGCCAGCAGCCAGCTCCCCAACCCGGGACAGGGGAAGAAGGGTTACGAGCAGTACTTC; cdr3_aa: CASSQLPNPGQGKKGYEQYF
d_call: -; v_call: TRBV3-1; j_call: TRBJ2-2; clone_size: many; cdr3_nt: TGTGCCAGCAGCCTAGGGGGGGCTCGCACCGGGGAGCTGTTTTTT; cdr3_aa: CASSLGGARTGELFF
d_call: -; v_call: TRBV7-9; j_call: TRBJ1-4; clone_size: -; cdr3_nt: TGTGCCAGCAGCTCAACCCGGGACCGGAGTCCAAATGAAAAACTGTTTTTT; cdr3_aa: CASSSTRDRSPNEKLFF
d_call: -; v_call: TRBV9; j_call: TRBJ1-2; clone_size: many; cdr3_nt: TGTGCCAGCAGCCCACAAGTGGATAGCTATGGCTACACCTTC; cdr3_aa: CASSPQVDSYGYTF
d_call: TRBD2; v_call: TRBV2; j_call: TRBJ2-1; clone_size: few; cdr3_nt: TGTGCCAGCAGTGAACTAGCGGTTAGAGAGCAGTTCTTC; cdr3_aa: CASSELAVREQFF
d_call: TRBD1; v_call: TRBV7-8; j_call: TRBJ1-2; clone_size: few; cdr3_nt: TGTGCCAGCAGCCCTTCCGGAGGGACAGAGAGATTTTTCTATGGCTACACCTTC; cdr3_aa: CASSPSGGTERFFYGYTF
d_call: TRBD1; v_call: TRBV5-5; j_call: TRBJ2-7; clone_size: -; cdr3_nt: TGTGCCAGCAGCAAAGGGACAGACTCCTACGAGCAGTACTTC; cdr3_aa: CASSKGTDSYEQYF
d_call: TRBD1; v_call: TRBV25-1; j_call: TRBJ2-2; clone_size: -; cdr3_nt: TGTGCCAGCAGACAGGGGCCCGGGGAGCTGTTTTTT; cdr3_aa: CASRQGPGELFF
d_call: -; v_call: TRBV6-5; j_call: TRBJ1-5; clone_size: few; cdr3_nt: TGTGCCAGCAGTGAGAGGGACGGAGAAAATCAGCCCCAGCATTTT; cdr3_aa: CASSERDGENQPQHF
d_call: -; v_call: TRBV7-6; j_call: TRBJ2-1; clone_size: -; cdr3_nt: TGTGCCAGCAGCTTAGAGCGTTGGTATGAGCAGTTCTTC; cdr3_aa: CASSLERWYEQFF
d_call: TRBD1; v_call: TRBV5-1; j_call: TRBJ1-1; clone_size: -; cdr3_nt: TGCGCCAGCAGCTTCGTAACAGGGGGGAACACTGAAGCTTTCTTT; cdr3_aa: CASSFVTGGNTEAFF
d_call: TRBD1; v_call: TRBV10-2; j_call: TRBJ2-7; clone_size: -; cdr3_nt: TGCGCCAGCAGTGAGTCCAGGGGGCTAACTACCTACGAGCAGTACTTC; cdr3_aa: CASSESRGLTTYEQYF
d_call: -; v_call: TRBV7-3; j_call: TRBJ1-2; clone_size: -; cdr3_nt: TGTGCCAGCAGCTTAAATCGGTTTGGCTATGGCTACACCTTC; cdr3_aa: CASSLNRFGYGYTF
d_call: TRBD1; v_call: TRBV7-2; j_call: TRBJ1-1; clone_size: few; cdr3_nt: TGTGCCAGCAGCACTAGAGGGGGCTTGCGGAACACTGAAGCTTTCTTT; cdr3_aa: CASSTRGGLRNTEAFF
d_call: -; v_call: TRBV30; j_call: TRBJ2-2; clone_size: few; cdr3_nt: TGTGCCTGGAGGAGCAACAAGAACACCGGGGAGCTGTTTTTT; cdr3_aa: CAWRSNKNTGELFF
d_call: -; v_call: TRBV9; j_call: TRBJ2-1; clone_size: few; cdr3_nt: TGTGCCAGCAGCTCCCCCGGGACGGGGAGCAATGAGCAGTTCTTC; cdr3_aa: CASSSPGTGSNEQFF
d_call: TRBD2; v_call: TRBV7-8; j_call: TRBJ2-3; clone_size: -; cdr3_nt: TGTGCCAGCAGCTTAGTTAGGCCTGGCGGGAGAGGGGATACGCAGTATTTT; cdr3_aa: CASSLVRPGGRGDTQYF
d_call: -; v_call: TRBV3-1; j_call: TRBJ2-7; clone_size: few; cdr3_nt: TGTGCCAGCAGCCCCTCTCCGACAGTCTCCTACGAGCAGTACTTC; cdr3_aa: CASSPSPTVSYEQYF
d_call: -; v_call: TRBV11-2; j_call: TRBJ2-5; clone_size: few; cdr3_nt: TGTGCCAGCAGCTTAACACGAGGGTGGGAGACCCAGTACTTC; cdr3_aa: CASSLTRGWETQYF
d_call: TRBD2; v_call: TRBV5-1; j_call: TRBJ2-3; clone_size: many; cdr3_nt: TGCGCCAGCAGCTTAACTAGCGGGAGCACAGATACGCAGTATTTT; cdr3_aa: CASSLTSGSTDTQYF
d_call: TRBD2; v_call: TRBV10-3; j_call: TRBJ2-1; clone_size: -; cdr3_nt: TGTGCCATCAGTGGGGTAGCGGGAGGTGGTAGAAATGAGCAGTTCTTC; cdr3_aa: CAISGVAGGGRNEQFF
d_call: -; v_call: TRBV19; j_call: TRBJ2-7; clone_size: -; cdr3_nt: TGTGCCAGTAAAGGGAACGGGCAGTACGAGCAGTACTTC; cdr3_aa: CASKGNGQYEQYF
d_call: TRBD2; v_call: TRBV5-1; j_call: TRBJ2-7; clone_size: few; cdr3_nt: TGCGCCAGCAGCATCGGGACTAGCGGGGGGATGTACGAGCAGTACTTC; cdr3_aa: CASSIGTSGGMYEQYF
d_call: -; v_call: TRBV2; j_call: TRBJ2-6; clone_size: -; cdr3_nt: TGTGCCAGCAGTGAGAGCCTGGGGGGCAACGTCCTGACTTTC; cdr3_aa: CASSESLGGNVLTF
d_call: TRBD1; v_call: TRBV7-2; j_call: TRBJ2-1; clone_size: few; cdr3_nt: TGTGCCAGCAGCTCGACCGGGACAGGGGGTCGTGAGCAGTTCTTC; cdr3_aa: CASSSTGTGGREQFF
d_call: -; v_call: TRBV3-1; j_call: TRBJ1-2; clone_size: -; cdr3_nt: TGTGCCAGCAGCCAAGATGGACCAAGAGGCTACACCTTC; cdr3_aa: CASSQDGPRGYTF
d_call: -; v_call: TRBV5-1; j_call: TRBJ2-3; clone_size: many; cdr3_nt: TGCGCCAGCAGCTTGGAGGAGGGTACGCAGTATTTT; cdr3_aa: CASSLEEGTQYF
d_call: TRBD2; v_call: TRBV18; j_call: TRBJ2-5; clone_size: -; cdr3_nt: TGTGCCAGCTCACCAGCGGGGACTAGCGGGCAAGAGACCCAGTACTTC; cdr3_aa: CASSPAGTSGQETQYF
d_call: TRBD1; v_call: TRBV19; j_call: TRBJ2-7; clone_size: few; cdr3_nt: TGTGCCAGTAGTACGAGGGACAGTTACCTCTACGAGCAGTACTTC; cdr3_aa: CASSTRDSYLYEQYF
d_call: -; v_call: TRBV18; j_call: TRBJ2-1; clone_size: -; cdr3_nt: TGTGCCAGCTCACCACCCAGGGCGGTCTACAATGAGCAGTTCTTC; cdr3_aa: CASSPPRAVYNEQFF
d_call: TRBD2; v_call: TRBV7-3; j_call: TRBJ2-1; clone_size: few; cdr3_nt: TGTGCCAGCAGCCTGGGGGGGTTAGGATACAATGAGCAGTTCTTC; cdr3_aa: CASSLGGLGYNEQFF
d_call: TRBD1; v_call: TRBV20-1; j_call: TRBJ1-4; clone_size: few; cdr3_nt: TGCAGTGCCCTGCTCCGGACAGGCCATGAAAAACTGTTTTTT; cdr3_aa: CSALLRTGHEKLFF
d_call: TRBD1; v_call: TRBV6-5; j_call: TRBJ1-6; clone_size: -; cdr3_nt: TGTGCCAGCAGTTACGGACAGGGAGCGGCTAATTCACCCCTCCACTTT; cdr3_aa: CASSYGQGAANSPLHF